This T cell receptor (beta chain) was sequenced in a study of neurological immune-mediated disorders. General study points: Patients with HTLV-1-associated myelopathy had the highest level of TCR clonal expansion, whereas patients with multiple sclerosis had the lowest level, falling beneath the level found in healthy controls.

For sorted libraries, the input was approximately 1 million CD4+ or CD8+ T cells. The team produced cDNA through 5'RACE using 10-nucleotide random UMIs. Using its own MiXCR run on the 5' RACE reads, TCRdb lists one record per CDR3 protein. The sample has approximately 40,000 distinct CDR3 sequences; about 14% are singletons. This CDR3 has 16 amino acids. Trimming stripped 1 base from V and 11 bases from J, with 23 bases between. Looked up from germline, CDR1 is SGHAT and CDR2 is FQNNGV. A word on this clonotype: Its cognate antigen is unknown.

J is TRBJ1-2 and V is TRBV11-2; possible D gene TRBD1, 5 bases. The sequencing input was CD4+ T cells from blood. The TCR originated in an older woman with HTLV-1-associated myelopathy (HAM/TSP). CDR3 DNA sequence: TGTGCCAGCAGCTTAGGCCGGTCAAAGGGGCGGGGTGGATACACCTTC. This encodes CASSLGRSKGRGGYTF.